The rows below give T cell receptor beta chains drawn from one sample of a study of tumor and adjacent non-tumor tissue in lung cancer. TCRdb fed the multiplex PCR reads into MiXCR, producing one record per CDR3 protein. The data contain around 70,000 distinct CDR3 sequences, around 73% of them singletons. Specimen: lung tumor tissue. Receptors were obtained from a man in his 60s with non-small cell lung cancer. The CDR3 runs from the conserved cysteine through the conserved F or W. A D gene is named only where the DNA matches it firmly. Rows give clone size only sometimes, using once, few, many, or a class for an expanded clone.

j_gene | v_gene | abundance | d_gene | CDR3aa | CDR3nt
TRBJ2-7 | TRBV20-1 | NA | TRBD2 | CSATGTSVRFDEPYF | TGCAGTGCTACAGGGACTAGCGTGAGATTCGACGAGCCGTATTTC
TRBJ2-7 | TRBV28 | NA | NA | CASSHWGVYEQYF | TGTGCCAGCAGTCACTGGGGTGTTTACGAGCAGTACTTC
TRBJ2-7 | TRBV6-5 | NA | TRBD2 | CTCSYPRRETAEQCF | TGTACCTGCAGTTACCCGAGGCGGGAGACGGCCGAGCAGTGCTTC
TRBJ2-1 | TRBV6-2/TRBV6-3 | NA | TRBD2 | CASSYNKRGSFPPVQFF | TGTGCCAGCAGTTACAATAAACGCGGGAGTTTCCCCCCTGTGCAGTTCTTC
TRBJ1-5 | TRBV6-6 | NA | TRBD1 | CASNGRGRGDNQPQHF | TGTGCCAGCAATGGGAGAGGCAGGGGGGACAATCAGCCCCAGCATTTT
TRBJ2-2 | TRBV20-1 | NA | NA | CSATLTGELFF | TGCAGTGCTACTCTGACAGGGGAGCTGTTTTTT
TRBJ2-1 | TRBV5-5 | NA | NA | CGSSLERDREQFF | TGTGGCAGCAGCTTGGAAAGGGATCGGGAGCAGTTCTTC
TRBJ2-1 | TRBV6-2/TRBV6-3 | NA | TRBD2 | CPSSQTSVEQFF | TGTCCCAGCAGCCAAACTAGCGTTGAACAGTTCTTC
TRBJ2-7 | TRBV28 | NA | NA | CAAGGNEQYF | TGTGCGGCGGGTGGGAACGAGCAGTACTTC
TRBJ1-1 | TRBV20-1 | NA | NA | CSAESTYWDTETFF | TGCAGTGCTGAGTCGACGTATTGGGACACTGAAACTTTCTTT
TRBJ2-2 | TRBV29-1 | NA | TRBD1 | CSVPTGAGELFF | TGCAGCGTTCCCACAGGGGCCGGGGAGCTGTTTTTT
TRBJ2-7 | TRBV2 | NA | NA | CVSSQGSYKQYF | TGTGTCAGCAGCCAGGGTTCCTACAAGCAGTACTTC
TRBJ2-1 | TRBV6-5 | NA | TRBD1 | CASSRGQGVGIEQFF | TGTGCCAGCAGTCGGGGACAGGGTGTGGGCATTGAGCAGTTCTTC
TRBJ2-2 | TRBV20-1 | NA | NA | CSPSYQPSGELFF | TGCAGTCCTAGTTACCAGCCCTCCGGGGAGCTGTTTTTT
TRBJ1-1 | TRBV6-5 | few | NA | CASRYSRRGGAEDFF | TGTGCCAGCCGTTACTCCCGCCGGGGTGGGGCTGAAGATTTCTTT
TRBJ2-1 | TRBV6-6 | NA | NA | CTSSTLSDTRNYNEQFF | TGTACCAGCAGTACTCTCTCTGACACGAGAAACTACAATGAGCAGTTCTTC
TRBJ2-7 | TRBV6-6 | NA | NA | CTSTAGPTYERYF | TGTACCTCTACTGCGGGACCGACCTACGAACGGTACTTC
TRBJ1-5 | TRBV20-1 | NA | NA | CNVRDSGGSQLQPQHF | TGCAATGTTAGAGATTCTGGCGGATCTCAACTCCAGCCCCAGCATTTT
TRBJ1-1 | TRBV10-3 | few | TRBD1 | CDARGGRSEDFF | TGTGACGCCAGGGGGGGGAGGAGTGAAGATTTCTTT
TRBJ1-5 | TRBV6-1 | NA | NA | CASSELTGGKPQHF | TGTGCCAGTAGTGAATTGACCGGGGGTAAGCCCCAGCATTTT
TRBJ2-1 | TRBV20-1 | NA | NA | CSTMEPNNEQFF | TGCAGTACTATGGAACCGAACAATGAGCAGTTCTTC
TRBJ2-1 | TRBV6-1 | many | TRBD1 | CASTPAPGTGVGEQFF | TGTGCCAGCACCCCAGCCCCTGGGACAGGGGTTGGTGAGCAGTTCTTC
TRBJ2-1 | TRBV20-1 | NA | NA | CSARGLRDLSRGNEQFF | TGCAGTGCTAGAGGCCTTAGAGATCTCTCGCGTGGCAATGAGCAGTTCTTC
TRBJ2-5 | TRBV20-1 | NA | NA | CSASSKGQTETQYF | TGCAGTGCTAGCAGCAAAGGTCAGACAGAGACCCAGTACTTC
TRBJ2-7 | TRBV7-9 | NA | TRBD2 | CASSLSLAEGGEQYF | TGTGCCAGCAGCTTAAGTCTAGCGGAAGGCGGCGAGCAGTACTTC